This T cell receptor beta chain was identified during a study of blood T cells in healthy people across ages. Study summary: Through template switching, about one barcoded beta molecule was captured per two T cells, as measured in model experiments.

Sample donors were healthy Caucasian individuals that came from Russia, aged roughly 6 to 100. This CDR3 region has 14 residues. Trimming pared 4 bases from V and 2 bases from J, leaving 12 bases between. Germline values: CDR1 KGHSY, CDR2 FQNENV. The use of a sample-barcoded 5' primer and a J-beta primer mix characterized a second PCR of about 7 to 12 cycles. TCRdb reanalysed the 5' RACE reads using MiXCR and keeps one entry per CDR3 protein. This table holds hundreds of thousands of distinct CDR3 sequences, over 40% found once. The sample was blood. The clonotype was recovered from a man older than 75 in good health. The gene calls are TRBV16 and TRBJ2-7; D not resolved. CDR3 DNA: TGTGCCAGCAGCCCAGAAATAGGCGCCTACGAGCAGTACTTC. Amino acid sequence: CASSPEIGAYEQYF.